Below are 30 T cell receptor beta chains sequenced from a single sample in a study of blood T cell repertoires in COVID-19. Using immunoSEQ multiplex PCR, the repertoire was profiled, and TCRdb retains in-frame clones only, with some absent. The sample has 270,000 or so clones; roughly 83% are singletons. Sequenced material: peripheral blood. Receptors originate from a human donor with COVID-19, enrolled during active disease. The donor label of this sample is uncertain.

The chain has TRBV6-2 or TRBV6-3 and TRBJ2-1, with 13 bases fitting TRBD2. Germline CDR1 reads MNHEY; CDR2 reads SVGEGT. The junction had 4 bases not matched to a gene; V was cut back by 4 bases and J by 4 bases. The CDR3 length is 16 residues. The CDR3 loop reads CASSLTSGRWYNEQFF. For the CDR3, the DNA is TGTGCCAGCAGTTTGACTAGCGGGAGGTGGTACAATGAGCAGTTCTTC.

The chain combines TRBV30 with TRBJ2-5; 7 bases line up with TRBD2. With 0 bases clipped from V and 5 bases from J, the junction kept 9 bases outside the gene matches. CDR3 length: 15 amino acids. Per germline, CDR1 GTSNPN and CDR2 SVGIG (reference sequence). The CDR3: CAWSVGAGARETQYF. CDR3 DNA: TGTGCCTGGAGTGTAGGGGCGGGAGCCAGGGAGACCCAGTACTTC.

This clone was detected once. The chain employs TRBV30 and TRBJ2-2; D not certain. Trimming removed 5 bases at V and 1 base at J, with 8 bases between. CDR1 is GTSNPN and CDR2 is SVGIG in the germline V gene (reference sequence). The CDR3 totals 13 residues. CDR3 nucleotide sequence: TGTGCCTGGGTTCCATTGAACACCGGGGAGCTGTTTTTT. It yields the protein CAWVPLNTGELFF.

This sequence joins TRBV12-5 and TRBJ2-3; 12 bases fit TRBD2. Trimming removed 4 bases from V and 3 bases from J; junction bases left unmatched: 2. CDR1 is LGHNT and CDR2 is FRNRAP in the germline V gene. CDR3 length: 15 residues. The CDR3 here is CASGSSGRDTDTQYF. The DNA for the CDR3 is TGTGCTAGTGGTTCTAGCGGGAGGGATACAGATACGCAGTATTTT.

The gene calls are TRBV10-2 and TRBJ2-7; 7 bases line up with TRBD2. Trimming at V came to 0 bases and at J to 1 base, leaving 0 bases not matched to a gene. Germline V gene data show CDR1 as WSHSY and CDR2 as SAAADI. The CDR3 covers 14 residues. CDR3 residues: CASSESGGSYEQYF. The CDR3 region has the DNA TGCGCCAGCAGTGAGTCGGGAGGGTCCTACGAGCAGTACTTC.

The chain is built from TRBV19 and TRBJ2-7; 12 bases align to TRBD2. This CDR3 region has 14 residues. The V gene's germline CDR1 is LNHDA and CDR2 SQIVND (reference sequence). The J segment lost 5 bases and the V segment lost 7 bases, leaving 6 bases of the junction unmatched. DNA of the CDR3: TGTGCCAGTACTAGCGGGAGGGCCGGCAACGAGCAGTACTTC. Amino acids: CASTSGRAGNEQYF.

The genes are TRBV9 and TRBJ2-3, with D possibly being TRBD2 (5 bases). The CDR3 length is 13 residues. V shed 4 bases and J shed 1 base, with 7 bases lying between them. Germline lookup yields CDR1 SGDLS and CDR2 YYNGEE. CDR3 region: CASSPRGTDTQYF. Written as DNA, the CDR3 is TGTGCCAGCAGCCCGCGGGGCACAGATACGCAGTATTTT.

The chain joins TRBV6-2 or TRBV6-3 to TRBJ2-7, with D perhaps matching TRBD2 (6 bases). From germline, CDR1 is MNHEY and CDR2 SVGEGT. V gave up 0 bases and J gave up 0 bases, with 9 bases separating them. This CDR3 spans 15 amino acids. CDR3 nucleotides: TGTGCCAGCAGTTACTCCGGGACTTCCTCCTACGAGCAGTACTTC. It yields the protein CASSYSGTSSYEQYF.

The V and J genes are TRBV7-9 and TRBJ1-2, with 9 bases aligning to TRBD1. The CDR3 contains 11 residues. The germline gives CDR1 SEHNR, CDR2 FQNEAQ (reference sequence). The junction had 1 base not matched to a gene; V was cut back by 7 bases and J by 7 bases. CDR3 residues: CASNRGPGYTF. CDR3 in DNA: TGTGCCAGCAACAGGGGGCCTGGCTACACCTTC.

This sequence joins TRBV10-1 and TRBJ2-7; a possible D gene is TRBD1 (5 bases). Looked up from germline, CDR1 is WNHNN and CDR2 is SYGVQD (reference sequence). CDR3 length: 13 amino acids. The germline V and J ends were trimmed by 3 bases and 6 bases, with 12 bases remaining between them. As DNA, the CDR3 is TGCGCCAGCAGTGATCAGGGTCGCGGCGAGCAGTACTTC. Its protein is CASSDQGRGEQYF.

The chain is built from TRBV7-9 and TRBJ2-7; 9 bases map to TRBD2. Germline trimming cut 5 bases from V and 2 bases from J; bases unmatched to any gene: 7. Germline assignment: CDR1 SEHNR and CDR2 FQNEAQ (reference sequence). The CDR3 sequence is 15 residues long. The CDR3 spells CASSPFAGGPYEQYF. In nucleotides, the CDR3 is TGTGCCAGCAGCCCCTTTGCGGGAGGGCCCTACGAGCAGTACTTC.

This clone came up many times. V usage is TRBV28 and J usage is TRBJ2-3, with TRBD2 identical over 10 bases. The CDR3 is made up of 16 amino acids. The V segment lost 5 bases and the J segment 1 base; nucleotides outside the gene matches: 6. Germline CDR1 is MDHEN and CDR2 is SYDVKM. CDR3 DNA: TGTGCCAGCAGTCCCCCCGGACTAGCGGGCACAGATACGCAGTATTTT. Translated, it gives CASSPPGLAGTDTQYF.

The rearrangement links TRBV5-1 to TRBJ1-6; 7 positions agree with TRBD1. V lost 2 bases to trimming and J lost 8 bases; unmatched junction nucleotides: 7. Germline loops: CDR1 SGHRS, CDR2 YFSETQ. CDR3 length equals 15 residues. For the CDR3, the DNA is TGCGCCAGCAGCTTAGAGGGGGCGCAGGATTCACCCCTCCACTTT. Amino acid sequence: CASSLEGAQDSPLHF.

This clone has a single count. V usage is TRBV10-3 and J usage is TRBJ1-1; D is uncertain. Trimming took off 3 bases at V and 8 bases at J, with 22 bases between the two ends. Looked up from germline, CDR1 is ENHRY and CDR2 is SYGVKD. This CDR3 comprises 16 residues. CDR3 in amino acids: CAISEGRAALSAEAFF. CDR3 sequence (DNA): TGTGCCATCAGTGAAGGGAGGGCCGCGCTGTCAGCCGAAGCTTTCTTT.

The rearrangement joins TRBV24-1 to TRBJ2-1; 12 bases align to TRBD2. Trimming cost V 7 bases and J 9 bases; bases outside gene matches: 6. The length of the CDR3 is 14 residues. Looked up from germline, CDR1 is KGHDR and CDR2 is SFDVKD. CDR3 DNA: TGTGCCACCAGCCGGACTAGCGGGACGGTTGAGCAGTTCTTC. This gives the protein CATSRTSGTVEQFF.

This chain joins TRBV28 and TRBJ1-2; no clear D. Germline V CDR1 and CDR2: MDHEN, SYDVKM. The CDR3 has 14 residues. V lost 5 bases, J lost 2 bases, and 12 bases lay in between. CDR3 nucleotide sequence: TGTGCCAGCAGTCCATATGGCCTGAACTATGGCTACACCTTC. Its translation: CASSPYGLNYGYTF.

This chain links TRBV6-1 with TRBJ1-5; 8 bases map to TRBD1. This CDR3 has 18 amino acids. CDR1 and CDR2 from the germline V gene are MNHNS and SASEGT. After removal of 3 bases from V and 3 bases from J, the junction contained 13 bases not matched to a gene. The CDR3 nucleotides read TGTGCCAGCAGTGATTATGGCTTAGGGACAGGCGTCAATCAGCCCCAGCATTTT. Protein sequence: CASSDYGLGTGVNQPQHF.

The chain employs TRBV18 and TRBJ2-3, with 8 bases lining up with TRBD2. The CDR3 covers 16 residues. Germline V gene data show CDR1 as KGHSH and CDR2 as LQKENI. Trimming cost V 1 base and J 6 bases; bases outside gene matches: 9. This CDR3 reads CASSPLRLASGDTQYF. CDR3 coding DNA: TGTGCCAGCTCACCACTTCGACTAGCGTCGGGCGATACGCAGTATTTT.

This sequence joins TRBV6-5 and TRBJ2-7; TRBD1 might be the D (6 bases). Germline V lookup: CDR1 MNHEY, CDR2 SVGAGI. The CDR3 length is 13 residues. V lost 4 bases to trimming and J lost 4 bases, with 11 bases between them. CDR3 nucleotides: TGTGCCAGCAGTTCCGGGACACTTTACGAGCAGTACTTC. It codes for CASSSGTLYEQYF.

The chain couples TRBV19 to TRBJ2-7, with 11 bases that match TRBD2. The junction had 6 bases not matched to a gene; V was cut back by 5 bases and J by 3 bases. The CDR3 totals 15 residues. The germline gives CDR1 LNHDA, CDR2 SQIVND (reference sequence). CDR3 nucleotides: TGTGCCAGTAGTCCGGGGACTAGCGGCCTCTACGAGCAGTACTTC. Protein sequence: CASSPGTSGLYEQYF.

The V call is TRBV10-3, the J call TRBJ2-7; the D is unclear. The ends were cut back, 2 bases at V and 1 base at J, with 12 bases in the middle. The CDR3 is 15 residues long. Germline V CDR1 and CDR2: ENHRY, SYGVKD. The CDR3 loop reads CAISETSKTSYEQYF. CDR3 coding DNA: TGTGCCATCAGTGAGACATCCAAGACTTCCTACGAGCAGTACTTC.

This clone has just one count. This sequence joins TRBV3-1 (or the pseudogene TRBV3-2) and TRBJ2-1; D is perhaps TRBD1 (6 bases). The CDR3 runs to 14 residues. Germline lookup yields CDR1 LGHDT and CDR2 YNNKEL (reference sequence). Trimming took off 3 bases at V and 7 bases at J, with 13 bases between the two ends. The DNA for the CDR3 is TGTGCCAGCAGCCAGGGGGCGCGAGCGAATGAGCAGTTCTTC. Protein: CASSQGARANEQFF.

The V and J genes are TRBV4-3 and TRBJ2-1; 8 bases agree with TRBD2. Germline CDR1 and CDR2: LGHNA and YSLEER. This CDR3 spans 20 amino acids. The trim removed 0 bases at V and 2 bases at J, leaving 15 bases unmatched. The CDR3 sequence is CASSQELGVLVSGTYNEQFF. CDR3 nucleotide sequence: TGCGCCAGCAGCCAAGAACTCGGGGTACTGGTTAGCGGGACCTACAATGAGCAGTTCTTC.

This clone was picked up a small number of times. Other DNA sequences of this sample code for an identical CDR3. The rearrangement uses TRBV5-1 and TRBJ2-7; 7 bases fit TRBD1. Germline V gene data show CDR1 as SGHRS and CDR2 as YFSETQ. The CDR3 has 12 residues. Trimming cost V 0 bases and J 6 bases; bases outside gene matches: 0. CDR3: CASSLDRGEQYF. In nucleotides, the CDR3 is TGCGCCAGCAGCTTGGACAGGGGCGAGCAGTACTTC.

Comments on this clone: The sample holds other DNA sequences that translate to the same CDR3. The rearrangement uses TRBV5-5 and TRBJ2-2; TRBD1 aligns across 8 bases. The junction had 7 bases not matched to a gene; V was cut back by 0 bases and J by 0 bases. Germline values: CDR1 SGHKS, CDR2 YYEKEE (reference sequence). The CDR3 runs 18 residues. CDR3 loop: CASSLGLAGGPNTGELFF. In nucleotides, the CDR3 is TGTGCCAGCAGCTTGGGCCTAGCAGGGGGCCCGAACACCGGGGAGCTGTTTTTT.

A single count supports this clone. J is TRBJ1-2 and V is TRBV12-3 or TRBV12-4; D possibly corresponds to TRBD1 (5 bases). This CDR3 region has 13 residues. V lost 0 bases to trimming and J lost 8 bases, with 10 bases between them. CDR3 protein: CASSLAGGDGYTF. The CDR3 nucleotides read TGTGCCAGCAGTTTAGCGGGGGGGGACGGCTACACCTTC.

In regard to this clone: This may come from a read error, since a much larger clone is one base off. Within the sample, other DNA sequences also encode this same CDR3. The rearrangement joins TRBV9 to TRBJ2-2; D is unclear. The CDR3 is 12 residues long. The V end lost 2 bases, the J end lost 5 bases, and 4 bases lay between the germline ends. CDR1 and CDR2 from the germline V gene are SGDLS and YYNGEE. CDR3 DNA: TGTGCCAGCAGCGTTTCGACCGGGGAGCTGTTTTTT. Its protein product is CASSVSTGELFF.

Concerning this clone: A junction boundary mismatches the germline segment, possibly from a read error. The chain is built from TRBV19 and TRBJ2-1, with 14 positions matching TRBD2. The CDR3 length is 22 residues. Germline-derived CDR1 and CDR2 are LNHDA and SQIVND (reference sequence). This CDR3 is CTSSIGNYGGGLAGVGYNEQFF. Written as DNA, the CDR3 is TGTACCAGTAGTATTGGGAATTACGGGGGGGGACTAGCGGGAGTGGGTTACAATGAGCAGTTCTTC.

The chain carries TRBV7-3 and TRBJ2-3; 12 nucleotides agree with TRBD2. The germline gives CDR1 SGHTA, CDR2 FQGTGA. Trimming cost V 1 base and J 4 bases; bases outside gene matches: 6. The CDR3 has 17 residues. CDR3 sequence (DNA): TGTGCCAGCAGCTTAATTCGACTAGCGGGAGCAGCAGATACGCAGTATTTT. It specifies CASSLIRLAGAADTQYF. The full variable domain, its missing parts supplied by reference TRBV7-3 and TRBJ2-3, is GAGVSQTPSNKVTEKGKYVELRCDPISGHTALYWYRQSLGQGPEFLIYFQGTGAADDSGLPNDRFFAVRPEGSVSTLKIQRTERGDSAVYLCASSLIRLAGAADTQYFGPGTRLTVL.

This chain connects TRBV11-1 to TRBJ2-2; D is perhaps TRBD2 (5 bases). Per germline, CDR1 SGHAT and CDR2 FQDESV (reference sequence). The CDR3 runs 15 residues. Trimming removed 1 base from V and 2 bases from J, with 8 bases in between. The CDR3 DNA is TGTGCCAGCAGCTTAGGCCGACTAAACACCGGGGAGCTGTTTTTT. This translates into CASSLGRLNTGELFF. Together with reference TRBV11-1 and TRBJ2-2, the CDR3 gives the full variable domain: EAEVAQSPRYKITEKSQAVAFWCDPISGHATLYWYRQILGQGPELLVQFQDESVVDDSQLPKDRFSAERLKGVDSTLKIQPAELGDSAMYLCASSLGRLNTGELFFGEGSRLTVL.